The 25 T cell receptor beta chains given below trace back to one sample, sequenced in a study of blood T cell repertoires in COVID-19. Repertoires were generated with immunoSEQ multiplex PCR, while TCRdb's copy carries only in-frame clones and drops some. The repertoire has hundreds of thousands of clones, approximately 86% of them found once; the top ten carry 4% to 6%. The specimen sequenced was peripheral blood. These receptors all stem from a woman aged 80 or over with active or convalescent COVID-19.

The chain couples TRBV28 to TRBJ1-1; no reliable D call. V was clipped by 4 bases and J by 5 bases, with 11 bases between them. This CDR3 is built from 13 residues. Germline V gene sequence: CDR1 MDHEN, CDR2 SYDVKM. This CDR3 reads CASSSPTVTEAFF. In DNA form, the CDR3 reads TGTGCCAGCAGTTCCCCCACGGTTACTGAAGCTTTCTTT.

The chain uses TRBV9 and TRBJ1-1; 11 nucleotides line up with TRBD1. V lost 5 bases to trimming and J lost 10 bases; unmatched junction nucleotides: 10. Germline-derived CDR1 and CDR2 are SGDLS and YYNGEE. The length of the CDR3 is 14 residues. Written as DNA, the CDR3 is TGTGCCAGCAGTGCCAGGACAGGGGGCATGGGAGCTTTCTTT. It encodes CASSARTGGMGAFF.

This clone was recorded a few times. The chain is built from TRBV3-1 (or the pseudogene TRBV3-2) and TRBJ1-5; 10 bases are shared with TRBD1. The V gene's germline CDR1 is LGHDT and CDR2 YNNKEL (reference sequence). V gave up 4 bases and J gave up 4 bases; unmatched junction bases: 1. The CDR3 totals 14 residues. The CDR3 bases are TGTGCCAGCAGCCGGACAGGGGGAAATCAGCCCCAGCATTTT. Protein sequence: CASSRTGGNQPQHF.

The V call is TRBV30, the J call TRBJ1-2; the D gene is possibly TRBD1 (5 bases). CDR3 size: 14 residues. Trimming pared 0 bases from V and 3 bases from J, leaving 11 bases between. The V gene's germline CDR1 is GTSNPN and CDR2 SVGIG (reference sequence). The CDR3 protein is CAWSVARVDYGYTF. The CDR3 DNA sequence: TGTGCCTGGAGTGTAGCCAGGGTCGACTATGGCTACACCTTC. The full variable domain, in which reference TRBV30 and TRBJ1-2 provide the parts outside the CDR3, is SQTIHQWPATLVQPVGSPLSLECTVEGTSNPNLYWYRQAAGRGLQLLFYSVGIGQISSEVPQNLSASRPQDRQFILSSKKLLLSDSGFYLCAWSVARVDYGYTFGSGTRLTVV.

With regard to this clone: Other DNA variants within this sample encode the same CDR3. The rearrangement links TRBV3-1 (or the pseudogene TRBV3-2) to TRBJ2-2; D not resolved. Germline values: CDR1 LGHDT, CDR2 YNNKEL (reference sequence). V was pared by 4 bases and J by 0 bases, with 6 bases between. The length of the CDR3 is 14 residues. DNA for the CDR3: TGTGCCAGCAGCCGGGCCTCGAACACCGGGGAGCTGTTTTTT. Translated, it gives CASSRASNTGELFF.

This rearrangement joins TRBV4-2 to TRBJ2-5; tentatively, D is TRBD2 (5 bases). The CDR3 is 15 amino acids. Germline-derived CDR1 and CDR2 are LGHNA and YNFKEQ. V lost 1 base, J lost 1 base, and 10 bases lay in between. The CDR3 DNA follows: TGTGCCAGCAGCCAAGTCCCAGCGGTCCAAGAGACCCAGTACTTC. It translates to CASSQVPAVQETQYF.

CDR3 in DNA: TGTGCCAGTGGAGGATTCGTCGCCTCAGATACGCAGTATTTT. Translating gives CASGGFVASDTQYF. This chain joins TRBV19 and TRBJ2-3, with a weak D call TRBD2 (5 bases). Deletions cut 8 bases from V and 4 bases from J, with 16 bases between. The CDR3 totals 14 residues. Germline loops: CDR1 LNHDA, CDR2 SQIVND (reference sequence).

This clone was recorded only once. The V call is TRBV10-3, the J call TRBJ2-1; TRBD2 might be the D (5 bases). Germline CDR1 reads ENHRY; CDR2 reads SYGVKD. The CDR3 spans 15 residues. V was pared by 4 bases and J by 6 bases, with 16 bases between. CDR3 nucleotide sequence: TGTGCCATCAGTGCACTAGGCTTGGATGGCAATGAGCAGTTCTTC. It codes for CAISALGLDGNEQFF.

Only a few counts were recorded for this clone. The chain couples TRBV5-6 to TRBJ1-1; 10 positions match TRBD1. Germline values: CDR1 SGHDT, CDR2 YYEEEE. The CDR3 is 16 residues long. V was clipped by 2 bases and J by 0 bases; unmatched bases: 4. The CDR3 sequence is CASSFLDRGVNTEAFF. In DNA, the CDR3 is TGTGCCAGCAGCTTTCTGGACAGGGGGGTGAACACTGAAGCTTTCTTT.

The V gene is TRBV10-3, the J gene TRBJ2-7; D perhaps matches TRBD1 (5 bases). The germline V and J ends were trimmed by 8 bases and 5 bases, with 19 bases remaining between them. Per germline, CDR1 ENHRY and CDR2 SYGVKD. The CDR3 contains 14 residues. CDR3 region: CAIARGTREDEQYF. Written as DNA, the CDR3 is TGTGCCATCGCCCGAGGTACCAGGGAAGACGAGCAGTACTTC.

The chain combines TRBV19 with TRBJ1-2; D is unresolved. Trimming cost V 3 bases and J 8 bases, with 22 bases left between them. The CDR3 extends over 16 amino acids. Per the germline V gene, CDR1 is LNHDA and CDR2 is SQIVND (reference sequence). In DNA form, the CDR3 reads TGTGCCAGTAGTATTCGGAGCCCGGTTGGTTTCGGAGGCTACACCTTC. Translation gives CASSIRSPVGFGGYTF.

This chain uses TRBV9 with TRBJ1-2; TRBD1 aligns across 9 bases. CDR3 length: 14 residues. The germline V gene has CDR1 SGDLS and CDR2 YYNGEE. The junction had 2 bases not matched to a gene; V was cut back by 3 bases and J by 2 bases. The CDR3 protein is CASSAGQGNYGYTF. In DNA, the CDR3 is TGTGCCAGCAGCGCGGGACAGGGAAACTATGGCTACACCTTC.

The CDR3 DNA reads as TGTGCCAGCAGTGTAATGTCGGGAGGGGACTATGGCTACACCTTC. Residues: CASSVMSGGDYGYTF. The rearrangement uses TRBV6-4 and TRBJ1-2; TRBD1 is a possible D gene (5 bases). The CDR3 consists of 15 residues. Germline V gene sequence: CDR1 MRHNA, CDR2 SNTAGT. V lost 4 bases and J 3 bases, leaving 15 bases between the germline ends.

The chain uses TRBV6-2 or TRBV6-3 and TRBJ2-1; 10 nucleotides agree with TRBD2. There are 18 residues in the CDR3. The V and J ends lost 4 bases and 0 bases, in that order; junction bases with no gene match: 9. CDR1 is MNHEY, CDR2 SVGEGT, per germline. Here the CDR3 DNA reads TGTGCCAGCAGTTCCGTATCGGGACTAGCGACCTCCTACAATGAGCAGTTCTTC. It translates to CASSSVSGLATSYNEQFF.

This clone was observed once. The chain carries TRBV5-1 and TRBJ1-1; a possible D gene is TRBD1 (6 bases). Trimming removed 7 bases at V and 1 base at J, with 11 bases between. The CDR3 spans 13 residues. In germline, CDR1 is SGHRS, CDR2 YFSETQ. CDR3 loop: CASGGQPNTEAFF. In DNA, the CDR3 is TGCGCCAGCGGAGGACAGCCGAACACTGAAGCTTTCTTT.

CDR3 sequence (DNA): TGCGCCAGCAGCCAAGGGACAGCTCTATCGGGGGAGCTGTTTTTT. Translating it yields CASSQGTALSGELFF. V gene TRBV5-1 combines with J gene TRBJ2-2; 7 bases align to TRBD1. V gave up 4 bases and J gave up 8 bases; unmatched junction bases: 11. The CDR3 totals 15 residues. Germline V gene data show CDR1 as SGHRS and CDR2 as YFSETQ. Drawing the rest from reference TRBV5-1 and TRBJ2-2, the complete variable domain is KAGVTQTPRYLIKTRGQQVTLSCSPISGHRSVSWYQQTPGQGLQFLFEYFSETQRNKGNFPGRFSGRQFSNSRSEMNVSTLELGDSALYLCASSQGTALSGELFFGEGSRLTVL.

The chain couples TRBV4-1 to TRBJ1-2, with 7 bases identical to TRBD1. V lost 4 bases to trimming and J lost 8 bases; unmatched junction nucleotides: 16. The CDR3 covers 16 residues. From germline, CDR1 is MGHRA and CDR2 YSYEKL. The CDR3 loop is CASSPLGTVLSGGYTF. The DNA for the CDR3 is TGCGCCAGCAGCCCCTTAGGGACAGTCCTCTCGGGGGGCTACACCTTC.

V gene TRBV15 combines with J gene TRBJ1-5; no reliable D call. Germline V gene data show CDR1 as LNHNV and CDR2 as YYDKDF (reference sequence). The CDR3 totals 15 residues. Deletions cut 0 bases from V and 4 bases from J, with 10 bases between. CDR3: CATSRETGLNQPQHF. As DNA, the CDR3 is TGTGCCACCAGCAGAGAGACTGGCTTGAATCAGCCCCAGCATTTT.

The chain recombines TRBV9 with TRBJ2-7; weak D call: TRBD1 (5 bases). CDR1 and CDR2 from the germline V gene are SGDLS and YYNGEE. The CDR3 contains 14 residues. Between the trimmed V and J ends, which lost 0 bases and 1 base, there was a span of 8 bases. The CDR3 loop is CASSVGGYSYEQYF. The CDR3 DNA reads TGTGCCAGCAGCGTAGGGGGCTATTCCTACGAGCAGTACTTC.

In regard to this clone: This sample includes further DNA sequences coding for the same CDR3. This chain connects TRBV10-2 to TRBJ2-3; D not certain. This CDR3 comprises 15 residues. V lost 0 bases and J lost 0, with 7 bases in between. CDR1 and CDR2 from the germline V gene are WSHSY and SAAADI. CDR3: CASSESPTSTDTQYF. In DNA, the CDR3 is TGCGCCAGCAGTGAGTCCCCTACGAGCACAGATACGCAGTATTTT.

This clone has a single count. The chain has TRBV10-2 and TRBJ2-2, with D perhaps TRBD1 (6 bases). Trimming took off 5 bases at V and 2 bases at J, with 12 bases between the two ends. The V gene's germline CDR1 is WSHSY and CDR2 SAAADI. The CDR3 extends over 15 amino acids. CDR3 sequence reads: CASSFGTTNTGELFF. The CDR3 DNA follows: TGCGCCAGCAGTTTCGGGACAACCAACACCGGGGAGCTGTTTTTT.

The CDR3 loop is CSVETQGHIQYF. CDR3 in DNA: TGCAGCGTTGAAACACAGGGACACATTCAGTACTTC. The V call is TRBV29-1, the J call TRBJ2-4; possibly TRBD1 for D (6 bases). Between the trimmed V and J ends, which lost 2 bases and 8 bases, there was a span of 10 bases. Germline V CDR1 and CDR2: SQVTM, ANQGSEA. This CDR3 has 12 amino acids.

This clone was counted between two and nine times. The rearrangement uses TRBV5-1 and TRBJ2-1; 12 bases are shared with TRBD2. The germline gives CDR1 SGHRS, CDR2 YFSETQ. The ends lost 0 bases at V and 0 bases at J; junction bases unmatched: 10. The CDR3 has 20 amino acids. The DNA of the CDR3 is TGCGCCAGCAGCTTGGTTGGTGGACTAGCGGGACAGAGCTCCTACAATGAGCAGTTCTTC. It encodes CASSLVGGLAGQSSYNEQFF.

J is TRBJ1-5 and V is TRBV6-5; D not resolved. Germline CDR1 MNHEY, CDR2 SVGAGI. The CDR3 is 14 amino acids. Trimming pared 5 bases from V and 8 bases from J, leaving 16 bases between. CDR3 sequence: CASSPFSGEEPQHF. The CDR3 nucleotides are TGTGCCAGCAGTCCCTTTTCCGGGGAAGAGCCCCAGCATTTT.

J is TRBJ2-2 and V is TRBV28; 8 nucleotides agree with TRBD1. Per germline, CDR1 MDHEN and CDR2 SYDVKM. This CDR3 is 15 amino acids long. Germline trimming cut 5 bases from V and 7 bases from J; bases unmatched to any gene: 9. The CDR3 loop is CASSPPNTGGGELFF. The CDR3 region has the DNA TGTGCCAGCAGTCCCCCAAACACAGGGGGCGGGGAGCTGTTTTTT.